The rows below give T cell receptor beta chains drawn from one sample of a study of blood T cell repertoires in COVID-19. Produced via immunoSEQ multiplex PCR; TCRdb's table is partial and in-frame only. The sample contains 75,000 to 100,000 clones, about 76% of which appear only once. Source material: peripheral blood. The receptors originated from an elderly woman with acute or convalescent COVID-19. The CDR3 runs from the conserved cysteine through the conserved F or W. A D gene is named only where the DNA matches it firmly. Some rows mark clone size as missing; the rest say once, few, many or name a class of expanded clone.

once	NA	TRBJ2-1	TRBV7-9	CASSLGLAPGHEQFF	TGTGCCAGCAGCTTGGGGTTAGCCCCAGGGCATGAGCAGTTCTTC
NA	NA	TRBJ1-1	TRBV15	CATSVRQNTEAFF	TGTGCCACCAGCGTGAGGCAGAACACTGAAGCTTTCTTT
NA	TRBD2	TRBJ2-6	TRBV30	CAWAGAGAGANVLTF	TGTGCCTGGGCGGGAGCCGGCGCTGGGGCCAACGTCCTGACTTTC
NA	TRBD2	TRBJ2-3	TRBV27	CASSFWGLATGDTQYF	TGTGCCAGCAGTTTTTGGGGACTAGCGACCGGAGATACGCAGTATTTT
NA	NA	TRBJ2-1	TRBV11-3	CASSLGRGSYNEQFF	TGTGCCAGCAGCTTAGGAAGGGGGTCCTACAATGAGCAGTTCTTC
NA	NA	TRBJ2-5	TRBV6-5	CASSQTTQSGTRYF	TGTGCCAGCAGTCAGACCACTCAATCCGGGACACGGTACTTC
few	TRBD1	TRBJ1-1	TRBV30	CALTGGDTEAFF	TGTGCCTTGACAGGGGGGGACACTGAAGCTTTCTTT
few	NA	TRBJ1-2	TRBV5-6	CASSFRVKVYGYTF	TGTGCCAGCAGCTTCAGGGTAAAGGTGTATGGCTACACCTTC
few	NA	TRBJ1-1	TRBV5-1	CASRPQPNTEAFF	TGCGCCAGCAGACCACAACCGAACACTGAAGCTTTCTTT
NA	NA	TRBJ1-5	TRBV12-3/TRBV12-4	CASSFREDQPQHF	TGTGCCAGCAGTTTTAGGGAGGATCAGCCCCAGCATTTT
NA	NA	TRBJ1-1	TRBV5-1	CASSLGAGNTEAFF	TGCGCCAGCAGCTTGGGGGCGGGGAACACTGAAGCTTTCTTT
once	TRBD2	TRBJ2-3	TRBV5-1	CASLAGNTDTQYF	TGCGCCAGCCTAGCGGGTAACACAGATACGCAGTATTTT
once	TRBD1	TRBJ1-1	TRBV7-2	CASSPRGQGRTEAFF	TGTGCTAGCAGCCCCCGGGGACAGGGAAGGACTGAAGCTTTCTTT
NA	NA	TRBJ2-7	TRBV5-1	CASSFPPAGEQYF	TGCGCCAGCAGCTTCCCGCCTGCCGGCGAGCAGTACTTC
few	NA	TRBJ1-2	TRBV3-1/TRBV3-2	CASRDHTHGGYTF	TGTGCCAGCAGAGACCACACTCACGGGGGCTACACCTTC
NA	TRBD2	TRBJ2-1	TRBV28	CASSLFLAGVLGSSYNEQFF	TGTGCCAGCAGTTTATTTCTAGCGGGGGTCCTCGGAAGTTCCTACAATGAGCAGTTCTTC